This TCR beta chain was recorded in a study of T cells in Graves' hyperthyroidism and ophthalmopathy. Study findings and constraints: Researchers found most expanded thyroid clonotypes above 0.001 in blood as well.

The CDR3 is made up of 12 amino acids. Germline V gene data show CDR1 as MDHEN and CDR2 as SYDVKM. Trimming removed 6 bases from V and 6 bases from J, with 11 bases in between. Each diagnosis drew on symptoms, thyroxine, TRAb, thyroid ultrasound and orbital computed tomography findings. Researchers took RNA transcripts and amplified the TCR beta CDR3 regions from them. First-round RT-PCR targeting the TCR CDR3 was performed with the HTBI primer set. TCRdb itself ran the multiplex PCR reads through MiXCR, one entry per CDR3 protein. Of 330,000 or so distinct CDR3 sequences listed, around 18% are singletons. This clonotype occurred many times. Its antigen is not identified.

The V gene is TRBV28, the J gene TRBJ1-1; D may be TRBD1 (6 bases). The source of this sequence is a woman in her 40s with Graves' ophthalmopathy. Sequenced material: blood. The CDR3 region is CASRYREAEAFF. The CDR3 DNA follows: TGTGCCAGCAGATACAGGGAGGCTGAAGCTTTCTTT.